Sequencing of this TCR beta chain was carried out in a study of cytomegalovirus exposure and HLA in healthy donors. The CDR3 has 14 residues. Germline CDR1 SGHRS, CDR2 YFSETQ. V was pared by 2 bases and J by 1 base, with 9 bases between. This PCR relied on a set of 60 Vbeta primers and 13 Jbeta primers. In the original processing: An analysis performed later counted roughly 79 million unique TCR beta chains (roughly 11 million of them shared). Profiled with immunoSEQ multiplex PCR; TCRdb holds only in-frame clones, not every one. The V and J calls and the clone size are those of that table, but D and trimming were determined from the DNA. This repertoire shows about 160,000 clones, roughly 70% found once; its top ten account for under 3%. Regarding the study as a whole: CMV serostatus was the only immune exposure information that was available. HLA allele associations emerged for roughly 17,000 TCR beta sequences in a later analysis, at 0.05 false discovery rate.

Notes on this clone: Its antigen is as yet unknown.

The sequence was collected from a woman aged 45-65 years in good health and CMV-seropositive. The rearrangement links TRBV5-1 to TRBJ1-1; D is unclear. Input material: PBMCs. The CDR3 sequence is CASSLPAANTEAFF. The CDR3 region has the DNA TGCGCCAGCAGCTTACCCGCGGCGAACACTGAAGCTTTCTTT. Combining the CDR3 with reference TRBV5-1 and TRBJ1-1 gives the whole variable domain KAGVTQTPRYLIKTRGQQVTLSCSPISGHRSVSWYQQTPGQGLQFLFEYFSETQRNKGNFPGRFSGRQFSNSRSEMNVSTLELGDSALYLCASSLPAANTEAFFGQGTRLTVV.